The rows below give T cell receptor beta chains drawn from one sample of a study of cytomegalovirus exposure and HLA in healthy donors. Clones were read by immunoSEQ multiplex PCR, and TCRdb kept only the in-frame ones, dropping some. The repertoire consists of around 150,000 clones, with over 70% occurring once and the leading ten covering 1.3% to 1.5%. Sequenced sample: PBMCs. All receptors come from a woman between 35 and 50 years old in good health and CMV-seronegative. CDR3s include the opening cysteine and the closing phenylalanine or tryptophan. D genes are given only for firm matches. A row's size may be missing; if present it is once, few, many or a size class.

clone_size | d_call | j_call | v_call | cdr3_aa | cdr3_nt
NA | TRBD1 | TRBJ1-4 | TRBV2 | CASSPGTGEEKLFF | TGTGCCAGCAGTCCCGGGACAGGGGAGGAAAAACTGTTTTTT
NA | NA | TRBJ2-5 | TRBV29-1 | CSVERGAYEETQYF | TGCAGCGTTGAAAGAGGAGCGTACGAAGAGACCCAGTACTTC
NA | NA | TRBJ1-1 | TRBV29-1 | CSVGSEHPEAFF | TGCAGCGTTGGTAGCGAGCACCCTGAAGCTTTCTTT
NA | NA | TRBJ1-5 | TRBV28 | CASSTMTVNQPQHF | TGTGCCAGCAGTACAATGACAGTCAATCAGCCCCAGCATTTT
NA | NA | TRBJ1-1 | TRBV6-5 | CASSGGLGIEAFF | TGTGCCAGCAGCGGGGGACTCGGCATTGAAGCTTTCTTT
NA | TRBD1 | TRBJ1-2 | TRBV6-4 | CASSEQGALDGYTF | TGTGCCAGCAGTGAGCAGGGGGCATTGGATGGCTACACCTTC
NA | TRBD1 | TRBJ1-6 | TRBV5-1 | CASSPGQASYNSPLHF | TGCGCCAGCAGCCCCGGACAGGCCTCCTATAATTCACCCCTCCACTTT
NA | NA | TRBJ2-2 | TRBV7-9 | CASSHLRIGELFF | TGTGCCAGCAGCCACTTACGAATCGGGGAGCTGTTTTTT
NA | NA | TRBJ1-6 | TRBV5-1 | CASSMGTSRYNSPLHF | TGCGCCAGCAGCATGGGCACCAGCAGGTATAATTCACCCCTCCACTTT
NA | TRBD1 | TRBJ1-1 | TRBV4-2 | CASSQGGTGGTEAFF | TGTGCCAGCAGCCAAGGAGGGACAGGGGGCACTGAAGCTTTCTTT
NA | NA | TRBJ2-7 | TRBV4-1 | CASSQEVVASYEQYF | TGCGCCAGCAGCCAAGAGGTAGTAGCGTCCTACGAGCAGTACTTC
few | NA | TRBJ2-5 | TRBV10-3 | CAISETGVQETQYF | TGTGCCATCAGTGAGACCGGGGTTCAAGAGACCCAGTACTTC
NA | TRBD2 | TRBJ2-7 | TRBV7-2 | CASSLTSGGLEQYF | TGTGCCAGCAGCCTAACTAGCGGGGGGCTCGAGCAGTACTTC
NA | TRBD2 | TRBJ2-3 | TRBV5-1 | CASSLPGLAGGTDTQYF | TGCGCCAGCAGCTTACCGGGACTAGCGGGGGGGACAGATACGCAGTATTTT
NA | TRBD1 | TRBJ1-2 | TRBV6-6 | CASGGTAINYGYTF | TGTGCCAGCGGGGGGACAGCTATTAACTATGGCTACACCTTC